This TCR beta chain was retrieved from a study of blood T cells in healthy people across ages. Trimming cost V 2 bases and J 6 bases, with 17 bases left between them. The CDR3 has 16 amino acids. The germline V gene encodes CDR1 MNHNS and CDR2 SASEGT. Healthy Caucasian individuals from Russia aged roughly 6 to 90 served as donors. Primers used in a second PCR of about 7 to 11 cycles were a sample-barcoded 5' primer and a J-beta primer mix. TCRdb re-derived calls from the 5' RACE reads in MiXCR, one entry per CDR3 protein. The sample consists of approximately 690,000 distinct CDR3 sequences, over 40% of them appearing once. In regard to this clonotype: Antigen unknown.

General observations from the study: Older age coincided with a roughly linear decline in TCR beta diversity per million T cells. Unsorted PBMCs prevented conclusive naive versus antigen-experienced comparison. Aged donors had fewer naive CD4+ cells and lower diversity than long-lived donors.

V and J are TRBV6-1 and TRBJ2-1; either TRBD1 or TRBD2 may supply D (5 bases each). The receptor was derived from an older man in good health. The sequenced sample was blood. CDR3 residues: CASSESRLQGPNEQFF. DNA for the CDR3: TGTGCCAGCAGTGAATCCCGACTTCAGGGACCCAATGAGCAGTTCTTC.